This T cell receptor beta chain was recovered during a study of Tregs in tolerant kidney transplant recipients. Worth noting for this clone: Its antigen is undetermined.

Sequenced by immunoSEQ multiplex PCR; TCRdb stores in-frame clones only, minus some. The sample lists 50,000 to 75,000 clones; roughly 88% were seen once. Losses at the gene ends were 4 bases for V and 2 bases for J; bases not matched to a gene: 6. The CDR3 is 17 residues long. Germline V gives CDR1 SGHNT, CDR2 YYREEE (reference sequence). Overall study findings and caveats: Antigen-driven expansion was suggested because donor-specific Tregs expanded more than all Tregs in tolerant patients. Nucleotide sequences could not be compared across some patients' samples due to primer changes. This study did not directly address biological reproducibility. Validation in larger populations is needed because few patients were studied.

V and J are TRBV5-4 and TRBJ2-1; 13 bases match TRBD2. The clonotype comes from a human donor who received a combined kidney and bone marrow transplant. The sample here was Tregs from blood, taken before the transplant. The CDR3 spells CASSQLAGGGPYNEQFF. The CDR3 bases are TGTGCCAGCAGCCAACTAGCGGGAGGGGGTCCCTACAATGAGCAGTTCTTC.